The 9 T cell receptor beta chains presented below share a single source sample, sequenced in a study of early T cells in non-severe SARS-CoV-2 infection. In TCRdb, the 5' RACE reads were re-called with MiXCR into one record per CDR3 protein. The repertoire holds 100,000 to 150,000 distinct CDR3 sequences, around 14% seen once, with just over 20% in the top ten. Material for sequencing was whole blood. These receptors all stem from an adult who was a healthcare worker with PCR-confirmed SARS-CoV-2 infection or an uninfected control (not recorded which).

This clonotype was seen a few times. This chain connects TRBV20-1 to TRBJ1-4; D is undetermined. The CDR3 is made up of 14 amino acids. Per germline, CDR1 DFQATT and CDR2 SNEGSKA (reference sequence). Trimming pared 1 base from V and 12 bases from J, leaving 18 bases between. CDR3 DNA sequence: TGCAGTGCTAGAGCGACGCTGAGTCCTTACGAACTGTTTTTT. Translation: CSARATLSPYELFF.

The V gene is TRBV9, the J gene TRBJ1-1, with D possibly TRBD1 on 6 matching bases. Germline CDR1 is SGDLS and CDR2 is YYNGEE. V was shortened by 0 bases and J by 2 bases, with 8 bases between the two germline ends. This CDR3 contains 14 residues. The chain's CDR3 is CASSVEGDNTEAFF. As DNA, the CDR3 is TGTGCCAGCAGCGTAGAGGGGGATAACACTGAAGCTTTCTTT.

The sample holds a few counts of this clonotype. The V and J genes are TRBV30 and TRBJ1-4; unclear D gene. The V end was cut by 1 base, the J end by 13 bases, with 16 bases between. CDR1 and CDR2 (germline): GTSNPN, SVGIG (reference sequence). The CDR3 runs to 13 residues. The CDR3 is CAWSGTDGVGLFF. In nucleotides, the CDR3 is TGTGCCTGGAGTGGAACGGACGGCGTAGGACTGTTTTTT.

This clonotype has just a few counts. The chain employs TRBV18 and TRBJ1-1; D is ambiguous. From germline, CDR1 is KGHSH and CDR2 LQKENI. The CDR3 consists of 14 residues. Trimming cost V 3 bases and J 0 bases, with 8 bases left between them. CDR3 nucleotide sequence: TGTGCCAGCTCACCTGGCACAATGAACACTGAAGCTTTCTTT. As protein: CASSPGTMNTEAFF.

The table lists this clonotype with many counts. J is TRBJ1-1 and V is TRBV5-1, with 10 positions matching TRBD1. The germline gives CDR1 SGHRS, CDR2 YFSETQ. The CDR3 runs to 14 residues. The ends lost 4 bases at V and 3 bases at J; junction bases unmatched: 3. The CDR3 sequence is CASSPGTGDTEAFF. The CDR3 nucleotides are TGCGCCAGCAGCCCCGGGACAGGGGACACTGAAGCTTTCTTT.

This clonotype was found many times. The chain uses TRBV29-1 and TRBJ2-3; 7 bases map to TRBD1. With 5 bases clipped from V and 5 bases from J, the junction kept 13 bases outside the gene matches. CDR1 and CDR2 (germline): SQVTM, ANQGSEA. The CDR3 runs to 15 residues. The CDR3 protein is CSVRGQEVSQDTQYF. The CDR3, as DNA: TGCAGCGTTCGTGGACAGGAAGTTTCACAAGATACGCAGTATTTT.

This clonotype was observed a handful of times. The chain uses TRBV29-1 and TRBJ1-3; D is unclear. Germline V gene data show CDR1 as SQVTM and CDR2 as ANQGSEA. The CDR3 extends over 12 amino acids. V was pared by 0 bases and J by 4 bases, with 4 bases between. CDR3 amino acids: CSVEDRGNTIYF. As DNA, the CDR3 is TGCAGCGTTGAAGACAGGGGAAACACCATATATTTT.

This chain uses TRBV20-1 with TRBJ1-4, with D uncertain. The CDR3 totals 13 residues. Germline-derived CDR1 and CDR2 are DFQATT and SNEGSKA (reference sequence). V lost 0 bases and J lost 5, with 7 bases in between. The CDR3 coding sequence is TGCAGTGCTAGAGATTCGGGGAATGAAAAACTGTTTTTT. It is translated as CSARDSGNEKLFF.

The chain joins TRBV6-6 to TRBJ2-5, with 7 bases fitting TRBD1. Germline loops: CDR1 MNHNY, CDR2 SVGAGI (reference sequence). The V gene end was trimmed by 5 bases and the J gene end by 3 bases; junction bases not matched to a gene: 6. The CDR3 spans 14 residues. The CDR3 bases are TGTGCCAGCAGTATGACAGGGTGGGAAGAGACCCAGTACTTC. Amino acid sequence: CASSMTGWEETQYF.